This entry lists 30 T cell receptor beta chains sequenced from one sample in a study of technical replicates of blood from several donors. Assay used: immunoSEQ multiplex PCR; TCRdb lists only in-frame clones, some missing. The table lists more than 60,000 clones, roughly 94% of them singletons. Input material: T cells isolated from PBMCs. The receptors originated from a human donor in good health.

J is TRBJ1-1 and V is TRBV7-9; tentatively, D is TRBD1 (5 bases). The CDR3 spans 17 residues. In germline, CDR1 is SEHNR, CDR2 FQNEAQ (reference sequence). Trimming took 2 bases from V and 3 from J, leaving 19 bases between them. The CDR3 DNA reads TGTGCCAGCAGCTTATTCAGGGTTACTGATGCGGACACTGAAGCTTTCTTT. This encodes CASSLFRVTDADTEAFF.

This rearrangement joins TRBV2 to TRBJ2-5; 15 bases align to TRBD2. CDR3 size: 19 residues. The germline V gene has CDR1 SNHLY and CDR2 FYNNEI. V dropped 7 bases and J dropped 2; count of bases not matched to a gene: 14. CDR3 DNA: TGTGCCAGCACCCCACCTACCCGAGGGACTAGCGGGGGGCAAGAGACCCAGTACTTC. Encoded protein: CASTPPTRGTSGGQETQYF.

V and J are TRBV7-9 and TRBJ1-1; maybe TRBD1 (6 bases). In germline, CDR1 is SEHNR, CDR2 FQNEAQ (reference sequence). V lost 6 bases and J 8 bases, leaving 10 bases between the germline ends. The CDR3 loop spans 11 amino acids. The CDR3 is CASSHGQEAFF. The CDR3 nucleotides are TGTGCCAGCAGTCATGGACAGGAAGCTTTCTTT.

The CDR3 is CASKSTEFNYGYTF. The CDR3 nucleotides are TGTGCCAGCAAGTCTACGGAGTTCAACTATGGCTACACCTTC. V is TRBV6-5 and J is TRBJ1-2, with no clear D. Germline-derived CDR1 and CDR2 are MNHEY and SVGAGI. Trimming left V 7 bases short and J 2 bases short, with 14 bases between. The CDR3 runs 14 residues.

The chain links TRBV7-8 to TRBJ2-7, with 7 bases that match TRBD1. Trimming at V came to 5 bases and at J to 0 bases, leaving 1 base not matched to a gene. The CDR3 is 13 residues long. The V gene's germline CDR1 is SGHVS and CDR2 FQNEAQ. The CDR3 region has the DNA TGTGCCAGCAGCCGGGACAGCTCCTACGAGCAGTACTTC. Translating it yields CASSRDSSYEQYF.

CDR3 nucleotides: TGTGCCAGCCAGACGGGTTCCACCGGGGAGCTGTTTTTT. Amino acid sequence: CASQTGSTGELFF. The rearrangement links TRBV11-2 to TRBJ2-2; D call uncertain. CDR1 and CDR2 (germline): SGHAT, FQNNGV. V shed 8 bases and J shed 4 bases, with 11 bases lying between them. The CDR3 loop spans 13 amino acids.

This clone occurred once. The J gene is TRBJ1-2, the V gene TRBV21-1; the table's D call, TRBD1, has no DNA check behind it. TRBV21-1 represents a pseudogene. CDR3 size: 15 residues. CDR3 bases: TGTGCCAGCACCCTGTCCTGGGGCGTCGTTCCTGGCTACACCTTC. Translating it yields CASTLSWGVVPGYTF.

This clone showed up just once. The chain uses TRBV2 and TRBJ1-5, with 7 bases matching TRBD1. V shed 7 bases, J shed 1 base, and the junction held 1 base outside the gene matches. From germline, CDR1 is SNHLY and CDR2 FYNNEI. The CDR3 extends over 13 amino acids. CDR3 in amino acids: CASKGQSNQPQHF. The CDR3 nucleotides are TGTGCCAGCAAGGGACAGAGCAATCAGCCCCAGCATTTT.

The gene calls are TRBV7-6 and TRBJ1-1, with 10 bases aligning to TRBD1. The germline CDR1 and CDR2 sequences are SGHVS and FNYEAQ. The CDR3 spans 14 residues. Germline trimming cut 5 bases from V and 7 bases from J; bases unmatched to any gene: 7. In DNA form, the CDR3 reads TGTGCCAGCAGCCAGCGGACAGGGGGTGGTGAAGCTTTCTTT. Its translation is CASSQRTGGGEAFF.

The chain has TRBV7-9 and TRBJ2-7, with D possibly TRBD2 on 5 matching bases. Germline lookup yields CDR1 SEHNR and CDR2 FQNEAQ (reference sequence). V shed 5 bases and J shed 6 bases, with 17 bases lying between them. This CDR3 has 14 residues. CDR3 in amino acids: CASSPRGSVGEQYF. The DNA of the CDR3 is TGTGCCAGCAGCCCCCGGGGATCTGTGGGCGAGCAGTACTTC.

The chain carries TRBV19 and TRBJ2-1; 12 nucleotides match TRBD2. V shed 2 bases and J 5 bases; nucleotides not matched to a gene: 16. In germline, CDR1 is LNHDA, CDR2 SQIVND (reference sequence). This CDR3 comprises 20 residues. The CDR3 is CASSIPPGLAGREGNNEQFF. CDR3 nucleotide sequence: TGTGCCAGTAGTATACCTCCGGGACTAGCGGGTAGGGAGGGCAACAATGAGCAGTTCTTC.

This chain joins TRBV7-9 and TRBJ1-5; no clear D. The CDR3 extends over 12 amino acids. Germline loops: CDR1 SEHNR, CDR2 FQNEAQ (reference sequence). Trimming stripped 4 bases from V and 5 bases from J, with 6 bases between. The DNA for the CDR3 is TGTGCCAGCAGCTCTACGGATCAGCCCCAGCATTTT. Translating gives CASSSTDQPQHF.

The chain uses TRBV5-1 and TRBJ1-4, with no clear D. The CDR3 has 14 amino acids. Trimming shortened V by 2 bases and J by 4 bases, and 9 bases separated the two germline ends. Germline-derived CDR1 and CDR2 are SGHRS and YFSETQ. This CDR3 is CASSFWAFNEKLFF. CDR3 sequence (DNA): TGCGCCAGCAGCTTTTGGGCCTTTAATGAAAAACTGTTTTTT.

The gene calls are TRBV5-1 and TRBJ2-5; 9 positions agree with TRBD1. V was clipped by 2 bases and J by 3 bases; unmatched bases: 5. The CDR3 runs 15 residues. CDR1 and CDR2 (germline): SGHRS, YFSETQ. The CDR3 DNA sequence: TGCGCCAGCAGCTTAGCCGGGACAGGGAAAGAGACCCAGTACTTC. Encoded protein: CASSLAGTGKETQYF.

The CDR3 loop reads CSVETHKAYEQYF. The DNA of the CDR3 is TGCAGCGTTGAGACACATAAAGCCTACGAGCAGTACTTC. The V call is TRBV29-1, the J call TRBJ2-7; D ambiguous. V was cut by 3 bases and J by 2 bases, with 11 bases left in between. CDR1 SQVTM and CDR2 ANQGSEA come from the germline V gene. The length of the CDR3 is 13 residues.

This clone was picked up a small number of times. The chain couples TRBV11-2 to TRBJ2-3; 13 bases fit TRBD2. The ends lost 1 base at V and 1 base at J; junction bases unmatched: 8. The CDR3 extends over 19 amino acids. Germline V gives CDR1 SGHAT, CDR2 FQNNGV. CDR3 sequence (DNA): TGTGCCAGCAGCTTAGGGATACTAGCGGGGGGGTTCGGCACAGATACGCAGTATTTT. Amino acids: CASSLGILAGGFGTDTQYF.

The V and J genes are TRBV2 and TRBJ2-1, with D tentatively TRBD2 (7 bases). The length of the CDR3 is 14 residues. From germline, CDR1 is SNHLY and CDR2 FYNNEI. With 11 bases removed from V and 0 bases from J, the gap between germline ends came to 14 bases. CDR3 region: CAGQRTSSYNEQFF. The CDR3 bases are TGTGCCGGACAGCGGACTAGCTCCTACAATGAGCAGTTCTTC.

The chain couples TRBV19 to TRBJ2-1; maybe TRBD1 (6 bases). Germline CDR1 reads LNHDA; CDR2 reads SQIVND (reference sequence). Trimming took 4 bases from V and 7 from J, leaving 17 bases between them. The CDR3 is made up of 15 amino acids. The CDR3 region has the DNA TGTGCCAGTAGTAAGCTAGCCGGGACAAGAAATGAGCAGTTCTTC. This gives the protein CASSKLAGTRNEQFF.

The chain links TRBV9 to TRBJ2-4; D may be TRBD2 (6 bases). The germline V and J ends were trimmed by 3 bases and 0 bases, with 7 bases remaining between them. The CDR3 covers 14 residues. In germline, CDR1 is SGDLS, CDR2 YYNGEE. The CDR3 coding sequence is TGTGCCAGCAGCGGACTAGTAGCCAAAAACATTCAGTACTTC. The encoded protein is CASSGLVAKNIQYF.

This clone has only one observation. The CDR3 loop reads CASSVTYALVADTQYF. The DNA of the CDR3 is TGTGCCAGCAGTGTAACCTACGCTTTAGTGGCAGATACGCAGTATTTT. The V gene is TRBV6-1, the J gene TRBJ2-3; D not certain. The length of the CDR3 is 16 residues. Per the germline V gene, CDR1 is MNHNS and CDR2 is SASEGT. The V and J ends lost 4 bases and 4 bases respectively, with 18 bases between them.

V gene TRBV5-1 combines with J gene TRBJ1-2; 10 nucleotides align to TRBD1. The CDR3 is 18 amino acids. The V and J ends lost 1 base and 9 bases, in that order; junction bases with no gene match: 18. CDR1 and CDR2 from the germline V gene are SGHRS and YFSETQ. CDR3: CASSLSGQGVIGRGSYTF. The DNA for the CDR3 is TGCGCCAGCAGCTTGTCCGGACAGGGGGTGATTGGTCGGGGTAGCTACACCTTC.

CDR3 sequence (DNA): TGTGCCAGTAGTCCTCGCGGACAGGCACCGTACGAGCAGTACTTC. It specifies CASSPRGQAPYEQYF. The chain joins TRBV19 to TRBJ2-7; 7 bases map to TRBD1. Losses at the gene ends were 5 bases for V and 4 bases for J; bases not matched to a gene: 11. The CDR3 has 15 residues. The germline V gene encodes CDR1 LNHDA and CDR2 SQIVND (reference sequence).

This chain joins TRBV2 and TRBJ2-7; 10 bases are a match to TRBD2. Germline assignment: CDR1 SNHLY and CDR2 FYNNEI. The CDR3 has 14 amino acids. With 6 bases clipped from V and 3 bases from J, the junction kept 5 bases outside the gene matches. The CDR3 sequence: CASREASGSYEQYF. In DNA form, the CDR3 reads TGTGCCAGCAGGGAGGCTAGCGGGAGCTACGAGCAGTACTTC.

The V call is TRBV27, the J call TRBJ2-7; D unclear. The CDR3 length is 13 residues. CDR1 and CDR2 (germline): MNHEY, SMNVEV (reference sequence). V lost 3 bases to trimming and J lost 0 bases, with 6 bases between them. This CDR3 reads CASSLYISYEQYF. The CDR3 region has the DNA TGTGCCAGCAGTTTGTACATCTCCTACGAGCAGTACTTC.

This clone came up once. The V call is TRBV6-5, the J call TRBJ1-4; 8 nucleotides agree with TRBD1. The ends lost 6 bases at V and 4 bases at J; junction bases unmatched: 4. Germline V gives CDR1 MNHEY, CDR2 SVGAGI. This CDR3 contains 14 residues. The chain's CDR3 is CASSRDRYNEKLFF. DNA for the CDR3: TGTGCCAGCAGCAGGGACAGGTATAATGAAAAACTGTTTTTT.

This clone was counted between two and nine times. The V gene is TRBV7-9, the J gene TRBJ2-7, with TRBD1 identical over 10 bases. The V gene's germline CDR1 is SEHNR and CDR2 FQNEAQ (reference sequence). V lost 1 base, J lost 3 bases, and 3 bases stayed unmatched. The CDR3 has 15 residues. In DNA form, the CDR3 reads TGTGCCAGCAGCTTAGGAGGGGACAGGGGCTACGAGCAGTACTTC. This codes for CASSLGGDRGYEQYF.

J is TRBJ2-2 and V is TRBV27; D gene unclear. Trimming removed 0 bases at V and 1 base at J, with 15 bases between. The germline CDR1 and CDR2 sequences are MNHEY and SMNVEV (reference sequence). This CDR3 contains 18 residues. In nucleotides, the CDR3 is TGTGCCAGCAGTTTATCCTTTTCAGGCCCTCGGAACACCGGGGAGCTGTTTTTT. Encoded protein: CASSLSFSGPRNTGELFF.

CDR3 coding DNA: TGTGCCAGCAGCGAGTACGGGGGAGGGAACACTGAAGCTTTCTTT. This encodes CASSEYGGGNTEAFF. The V and J genes are TRBV9 and TRBJ1-1; D possibly corresponds to TRBD1 (5 bases). Germline V gene data show CDR1 as SGDLS and CDR2 as YYNGEE. V dropped 3 bases and J dropped 1 base, with 13 bases sitting between them. The CDR3 is made up of 15 amino acids. Full variable domain (rest looked up from reference TRBV9 and TRBJ1-1): DSGVTQTPKHLITATGQRVTLRCSPRSGDLSVYWYQQSLDQGLQFLIQYYNGEERAKGNILERFSAQQFPDLHSELNLSSLELGDSALYFCASSEYGGGNTEAFFGQGTRLTVV.

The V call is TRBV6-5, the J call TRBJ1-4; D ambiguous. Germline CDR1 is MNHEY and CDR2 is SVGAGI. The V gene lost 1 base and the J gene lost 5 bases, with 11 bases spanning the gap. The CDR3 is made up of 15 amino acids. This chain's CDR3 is CASSYYGERNEKLFF. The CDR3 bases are TGTGCCAGCAGTTACTACGGGGAGAGAAATGAAAAACTGTTTTTT.

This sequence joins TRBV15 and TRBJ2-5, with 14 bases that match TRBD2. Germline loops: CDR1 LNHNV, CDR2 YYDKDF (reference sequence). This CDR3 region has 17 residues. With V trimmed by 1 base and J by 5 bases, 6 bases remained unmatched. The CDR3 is CATSRGLAGGREETQYF. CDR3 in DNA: TGTGCCACCAGCAGAGGACTAGCGGGAGGGAGGGAGGAGACCCAGTACTTC.